Presented here are 8 T cell receptor beta chains from one specimen sequenced in a study of identical twins (dated by TCRdb to the mid-2010s). Receptor amplification or capture employed 5' RACE. The run used an Illumina HiSeq 2000. TCRdb handled the public reads itself, with Q25 trimming in fastp and clone calling in MiXCR, and kept productive beta chains. Entries that share a CDR3 protein sequence are merged under the most common genes and DNA. The sample table shows 210,000 or so distinct CDR3 sequences, and approximately 15% are seen once. The ten largest clonotypes hold 35% to 45% of the sample. The same sample was also studied in work on T cells expressing NK-cell markers.

Sequencing was carried out using CD8+ T cells sorted from blood. The receptor set was obtained from a woman in her late teens or twenties in good health.

This clonotype was counted at least ten times. The chain combines TRBV25-1 with TRBJ1-2; D gene unclear. CDR1 is MGHDK and CDR2 is SYGVNS in the germline V gene. This CDR3 region has 13 residues. The V and J ends lost 3 bases and 3 bases respectively, with 8 bases between them. The CDR3 DNA sequence: TGTGCCAGCAGTGACCTCGCAGACTATGGCTACACCTTC. The encoded protein is CASSDLADYGYTF.

The rearrangement uses TRBV28 and TRBJ1-3; D gene ambiguous. Per the germline V gene, CDR1 is MDHEN and CDR2 is SYDVKM. Trimming stripped 8 bases from V and 2 bases from J, with 10 bases between. This CDR3 region has 13 residues. The CDR3 sequence: CASWVSAGNTIYF. The CDR3 nucleotides read TGTGCCAGCTGGGTCTCTGCTGGAAACACCATATATTTT.

The chain carries TRBV29-1 and TRBJ1-4; tentative D call: TRBD1 (5 bases). Trimming left V 0 bases short and J 7 bases short, with 12 bases between. CDR1 and CDR2 (germline): SQVTM, ANQGSEA. The CDR3 length is 14 residues. CDR3 nucleotides: TGCAGCGTTGAAGATAGAAGGGGCGTTGAAAAACTGTTTTTT. It encodes CSVEDRRGVEKLFF.

The chain has TRBV12-3 or TRBV12-4 and TRBJ2-1; D gene unclear. V was shortened by 3 bases and J by 12 bases, with 9 bases between the two germline ends. There are 11 residues in the CDR3. DNA for the CDR3: TGTGCCAGCAGTTTCGGGCAGCTGCAGTTCTTC. Protein: CASSFGQLQFF.

This clonotype was detected a few times. The chain recombines TRBV4-3 with TRBJ2-1; D remains unclear. The CDR3 is 13 residues long. V lost 0 bases, J lost 5 bases, and 5 bases lay in between. The germline gives CDR1 LGHNA, CDR2 YSLEER. The CDR3 sequence is CASSQEQHNEQFF. The DNA for the CDR3 is TGCGCCAGCAGCCAAGAGCAGCACAATGAGCAGTTCTTC.

This chain uses TRBV20-1 with TRBJ2-1; perhaps TRBD1 as D (6 bases). The CDR3 length is 14 residues. From germline, CDR1 is DFQATT and CDR2 SNEGSKA (reference sequence). V dropped 5 bases and J dropped 8 bases, with 19 bases sitting between them. The CDR3 region has the DNA TGCAGTGCTCCCCGGACAGATAGGTTCGATGAGCAGTTCTTC. Its translation is CSAPRTDRFDEQFF.

This rearrangement joins TRBV6-2 or TRBV6-3 to TRBJ2-2; D ambiguous. V shed 10 bases and J shed 5 bases, with 17 bases lying between them. CDR3 length equals 14 residues. Germline V gene lookup returns CDR1 MNHEY and CDR2 SVGEGT. The CDR3 sequence is CATSSGTRTGELFF. The CDR3 bases are TGTGCCACCTCCTCGGGCACCCGTACCGGGGAGCTGTTTTTT.

This clonotype was counted between two and nine times. The chain carries TRBV11-2 and TRBJ2-7; 9 nucleotides agree with TRBD2. V lost 5 bases and J lost 3; bases outside the gene matches: 2. This CDR3 spans 13 amino acids. The V gene's germline CDR1 is SGHAT and CDR2 FQNNGV. Written as DNA, the CDR3 is TGTGCCAGCAGCGGACTAGCGCACTACGAGCAGTACTTC. This encodes CASSGLAHYEQYF.